Listed here is a single T cell receptor beta chain. Its antigen remains unidentified. This specimen comes from a study of cytomegalovirus exposure and HLA in healthy donors. Study-level results: The authors considered a cluster of highly shared sequence variants likely to be a sequencing artifact.

The CDR3 totals 13 residues. CDR1 LNHDA and CDR2 SQIVND come from the germline V gene (reference sequence). V was clipped by 7 bases and J by 6 bases, with 13 bases between them. This PCR relied on a set of 60 Vbeta primers and 13 Jbeta primers. Here immunoSEQ multiplex PCR was the method, and the copy in TCRdb shows in-frame clones only, minus some. The data hold fewer than 250,000 clones, with around 73% observed a single time. Material for sequencing was PBMCs. The clonotype was recovered from a male donor in good health and CMV-seronegative. The chain links TRBV19 to TRBJ1-5, with D tentatively TRBD1 (5 bases). CDR3: CASKLGGSQPQHF. As DNA, the CDR3 is TGTGCCAGTAAGTTGGGGGGGAGTCAGCCCCAGCATTTT.